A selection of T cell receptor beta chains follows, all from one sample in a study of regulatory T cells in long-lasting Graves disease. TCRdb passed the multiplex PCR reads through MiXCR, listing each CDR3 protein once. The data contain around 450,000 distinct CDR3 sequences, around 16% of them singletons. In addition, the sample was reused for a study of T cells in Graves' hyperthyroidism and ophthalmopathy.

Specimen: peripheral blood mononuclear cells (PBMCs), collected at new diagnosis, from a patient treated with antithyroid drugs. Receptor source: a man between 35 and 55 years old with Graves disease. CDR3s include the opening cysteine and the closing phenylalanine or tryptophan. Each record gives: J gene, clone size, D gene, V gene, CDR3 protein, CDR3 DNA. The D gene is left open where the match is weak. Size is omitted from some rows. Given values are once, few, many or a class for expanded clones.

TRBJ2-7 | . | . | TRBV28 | CASSLSLDSPGREQYF | TGTGCCAGCAGTTTATCCCTGGACAGTCCGGGGCGCGAGCAGTACTTC
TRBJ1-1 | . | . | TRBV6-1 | CASSGRRITEAFF | TGTGCCAGCAGCGGGAGACGGATCACTGAAGCTTTCTTT
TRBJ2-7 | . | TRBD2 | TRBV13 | CASSETAGLSPSEQYF | TGTGCCAGCAGCGAAACAGCGGGACTCTCCCCCTCCGAGCAGTACTTC
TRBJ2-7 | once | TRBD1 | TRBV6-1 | CASSDSVGTDYEQYF | TGTGCCAGCAGTGATAGCGTCGGGACAGACTACGAGCAGTACTTC
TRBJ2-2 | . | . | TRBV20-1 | CSARGGAVNTGELFF | TGCAGTGCTAGAGGAGGGGCAGTAAACACCGGGGAGCTGTTTTTT
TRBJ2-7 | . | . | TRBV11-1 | CASSLLDSPYEQYF | TGTGCCAGCAGCCTACTGGACAGCCCCTACGAGCAGTACTTC
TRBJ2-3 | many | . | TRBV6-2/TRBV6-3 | CASRPITNGADTQYF | TGTGCCAGCAGACCAATCACTAACGGCGCAGATACGCAGTATTTT
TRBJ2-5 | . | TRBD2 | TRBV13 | CASSSQAGGRETQYF | TGTGCCAGCAGCTCCCAAGCGGGAGGGCGGGAGACCCAGTACTTC
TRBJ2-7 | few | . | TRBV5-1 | CASSLELASSYEQYF | TGCGCCAGCAGCTTGGAATTAGCGAGTTCCTACGAGCAGTACTTC
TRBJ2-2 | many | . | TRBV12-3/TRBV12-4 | CASSRNSNTGELFF | TGTGCCAGCAGTCGAAACTCGAACACCGGGGAGCTGTTTTTT
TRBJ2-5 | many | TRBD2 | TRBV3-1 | CASSQGLAGAETQYF | TGTGCCAGCAGCCAGGGACTAGCGGGAGCCGAGACCCAGTACTTC
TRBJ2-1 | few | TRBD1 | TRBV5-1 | CASSLLGQENEQFF | TGCGCCAGCAGCTTGTTGGGACAGGAGAACGAGCAGTTCTTC
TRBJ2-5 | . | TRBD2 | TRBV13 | CASSAPGGPRETQYF | TGTGCCAGCAGCGCCCCGGGAGGGCCCAGGGAGACCCAGTACTTC
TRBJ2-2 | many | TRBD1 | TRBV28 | CASSRGQTFDGELFF | TGTGCCAGCAGCCGGGGACAGACCTTTGACGGGGAGCTGTTTTTT
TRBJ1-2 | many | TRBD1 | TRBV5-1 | CASSLEDRAPGGYTF | TGCGCCAGCAGCTTGGAGGACAGGGCTCCAGGGGGCTACACCTTC
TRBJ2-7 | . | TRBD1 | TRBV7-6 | CASTEWDRGYEQYF | TGTGCCAGCACCGAATGGGACAGGGGCTACGAGCAGTACTTC
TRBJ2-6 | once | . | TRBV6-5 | CASSYPRGARGANVLTF | TGTGCCAGCAGTTACCCACGGGGGGCGAGGGGGGCCAACGTCCTGACTTTC
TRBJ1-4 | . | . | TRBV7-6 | CASSLAGFYTNEKPFF | TGTGCCAGCAGCTTAGCGGGTTTTTATACCAATGAAAAACCGTTTTTT
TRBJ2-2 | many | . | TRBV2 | CASGDGRASGELFF | TGTGCCAGCGGGGACGGGAGAGCGTCCGGGGAGCTGTTTTTT
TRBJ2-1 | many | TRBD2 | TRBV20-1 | CSARDQASGVYNEQFF | TGCAGTGCTAGAGATCAGGCTAGCGGGGTCTACAATGAGCAGTTCTTC
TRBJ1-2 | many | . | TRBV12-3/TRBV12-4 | CASSVLVGGYTF | TGTGCCAGCAGTGTTCTAGTTGGTGGCTACACCTTC
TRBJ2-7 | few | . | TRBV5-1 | CASSSAPGSPRAYEQYF | TGCGCCAGCAGCTCGGCACCGGGATCCCCCAGGGCCTACGAGCAGTACTTC
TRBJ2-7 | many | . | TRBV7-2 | CASSSGYKGSYEQYF | TGTGCCAGCAGCTCTGGCTACAAAGGGTCCTACGAGCAGTACTTC
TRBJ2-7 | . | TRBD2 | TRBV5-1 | CASSARPFGAGVLYEQYF | TGCGCCAGCAGCGCTAGGCCTTTCGGTGCGGGAGTTTTGTACGAGCAGTACTTC
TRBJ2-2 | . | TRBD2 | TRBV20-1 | CSAITPSSGSTGELFF | TGCAGTGCCATTACCCCGTCTAGCGGGAGTACCGGGGAGCTGTTTTTT
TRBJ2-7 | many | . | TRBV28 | CASRYGDRLSYEQYF | TGTGCCAGCAGGTACGGAGACAGGCTTTCCTACGAGCAGTACTTC
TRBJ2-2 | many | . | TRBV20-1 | CSARDDRRAANTGELFF | TGCAGTGCTAGAGATGATCGTCGGGCAGCGAACACCGGGGAGCTGTTTTTT
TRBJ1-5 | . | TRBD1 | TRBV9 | CASSPTGGAWQPQHF | TGTGCCAGCAGTCCCACAGGGGGCGCGTGGCAGCCCCAGCATTTT
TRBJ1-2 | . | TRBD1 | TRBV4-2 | CASSRDDRAYGYTF | TGTGCCAGCAGCCGGGATGACAGGGCCTATGGCTACACCTTC
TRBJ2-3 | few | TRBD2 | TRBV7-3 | CASSPRGLEGDTQYF | TGTGCCAGCAGCCCCAGGGGACTAGAAGGGGATACGCAGTATTTT
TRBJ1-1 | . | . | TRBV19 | CASSIKVTRNEAFF | TGTGCCAGTAGTATTAAAGTTACACGAAATGAAGCTTTCTTT
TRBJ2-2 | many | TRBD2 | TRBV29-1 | CSVEVGGAGELFF | TGCAGCGTTGAAGTCGGGGGGGCCGGGGAGCTGTTTTTT
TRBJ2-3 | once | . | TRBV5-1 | CASSLLGLSTDTQYF | TGCGCCAGCAGCCTCCTGGGGCTCTCCACAGATACGCAGTATTTT
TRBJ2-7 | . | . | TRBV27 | CASSYSKGGYYEQYF | TGTGCCAGCAGTTATTCAAAGGGGGGGTACTACGAGCAGTACTTC
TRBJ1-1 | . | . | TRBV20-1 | CSAKSLMNTEAFF | TGCAGTGCTAAGAGCTTGATGAACACTGAAGCTTTCTTT
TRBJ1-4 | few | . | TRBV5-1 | CASSLRGGGYEKLFF | TGCGCCAGCAGCCTCAGGGGTGGGGGTTACGAAAAACTGTTTTTT
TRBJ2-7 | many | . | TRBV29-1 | CSVPLPGRRAHEQYF | TGCAGCGTCCCCTTACCCGGTCGACGGGCCCACGAGCAGTACTTC
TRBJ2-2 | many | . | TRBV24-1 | CATSSTTSNTGELFF | TGTGCCACCAGTTCAACGACTTCGAACACCGGGGAGCTGTTTTTT
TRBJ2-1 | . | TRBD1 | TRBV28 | CASSRGDRGYNGQFF | TGTGCCAGCAGTCGTGGGGACAGGGGATACAATGGGCAGTTCTTC
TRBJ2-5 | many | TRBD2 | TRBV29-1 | CSVAAGVEETQYF | TGCAGCGTTGCAGCGGGAGTTGAAGAGACCCAGTACTTC
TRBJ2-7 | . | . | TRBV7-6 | CASSSRPPGQTTYEQYF | TGTGCCAGCAGCTCACGACCCCCAGGACAGACTACCTACGAGCAGTACTTC
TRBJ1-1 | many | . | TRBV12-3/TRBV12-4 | CASSFKPNTEAFF | TGTGCCAGCAGTTTTAAGCCAAACACTGAAGCTTTCTTT
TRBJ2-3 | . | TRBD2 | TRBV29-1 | CSVEASGRAADTQYF | TGCAGCGTTGAGGCTAGCGGGAGGGCCGCAGATACGCAGTATTTT
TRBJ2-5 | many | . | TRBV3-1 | CASSQGATGSTQYF | TGTGCCAGCAGCCAAGGCGCTACAGGCTCGACCCAGTACTTC
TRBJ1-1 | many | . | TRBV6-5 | CASSYEGGRRTEAFF | TGTGCCAGCAGTTACGAAGGGGGGCGGAGGACTGAAGCTTTCTTT